One sample yielded the 26 T cell receptor beta chains listed below, sequenced in a study of T-cell reconstitution after alpha-beta-depleted transplantation in children. Preparing the TCRbeta library involved the use of unique molecular identifiers. TCRdb reprocessed the PCR reads with MiXCR, giving one entry per CDR3 protein. The sample carries approximately 300,000 distinct CDR3 sequences, 11% recorded once. The sequenced sample was peripheral blood, obtained 180 days after TCRalphabeta/CD19-depleted stem cell transplant. The receptors were gathered from a male patient aged 2-15 years who had a stem cell transplant for chronic granulomatous disease, so the T cells may come from the graft donor.

This clonotype was counted many times. The J gene is TRBJ2-3, the V gene TRBV7-3; D perhaps matches TRBD2 (6 bases). From germline, CDR1 is SGHTA and CDR2 FQGTGA. The CDR3 is 15 amino acids. V was shortened by 1 base and J by 0 bases, with 8 bases between the two germline ends. The CDR3 DNA reads as TGTGCCAGCAGCTTAAGCCTAGCGAGCACAGATACGCAGTATTTT. Amino acids: CASSLSLASTDTQYF.

This clonotype was recorded at least ten times. CDR3 coding DNA: TGCGCCAGCAGCTATGCATCTGAACAAGGCGAGCAGTACTTC. This gives the protein CASSYASEQGEQYF. The V and J genes are TRBV5-1 and TRBJ2-7; D call uncertain. This CDR3 has 14 amino acids. Trimming stripped 3 bases from V and 6 bases from J, with 16 bases between. Germline V gene lookup returns CDR1 SGHRS and CDR2 YFSETQ.

This clonotype was counted ten times or more. The chain carries TRBV20-1 and TRBJ2-7, with D perhaps matching TRBD2 (5 bases). CDR1 DFQATT and CDR2 SNEGSKA come from the germline V gene (reference sequence). This CDR3 has 11 residues. V was clipped by 4 bases and J by 4 bases, with 8 bases between them. CDR3 sequence: CSAIATYEQYF. Written as DNA, the CDR3 is TGCAGTGCTATAGCGACTTACGAGCAGTACTTC.

This clonotype has ten or more counts. V is TRBV7-2 and J is TRBJ2-5; no clear D. Germline loops: CDR1 SGHTA, CDR2 FQGNSA. The CDR3 loop spans 15 amino acids. Trimming removed 4 bases at V and 0 bases at J, with 12 bases between. The DNA for the CDR3 is TGTGCCAGCAGCTACTGGCCCCCTAACCAAGAGACCCAGTACTTC. It codes for CASSYWPPNQETQYF.

This clonotype was seen many times. The gene calls are TRBV20-1 and TRBJ1-5, with D tentatively TRBD1 (6 bases). The ends were cut back, 4 bases at V and 0 bases at J, with 10 bases in the middle. The CDR3 runs 14 residues. Germline CDR1 is DFQATT and CDR2 is SNEGSKA (reference sequence). The CDR3 protein is CSATDRYSNQPQHF. Written as DNA, the CDR3 is TGCAGTGCTACGGACAGATATAGCAATCAGCCCCAGCATTTT.

This clonotype was found many times. The chain recombines TRBV5-1 with TRBJ2-7; 8 positions match TRBD2. The CDR3 extends over 14 amino acids. V shed 10 bases and J 4 bases; nucleotides not matched to a gene: 13. Looked up from germline, CDR1 is SGHRS and CDR2 is YFSETQ. This CDR3 is CASNRGGEGYEQYF. The CDR3 DNA follows: TGCGCCTCCAACCGGGGGGGCGAAGGGTACGAGCAGTACTTC.

This clonotype was detected ten times or more. V is TRBV5-5 and J is TRBJ2-1; a weak D match, TRBD2 (5 bases). The CDR3 is 14 amino acids. Trimming cost V 3 bases and J 6 bases, with 13 bases left between them. Germline V gene data show CDR1 as SGHKS and CDR2 as YYEKEE (reference sequence). CDR3 DNA sequence: TGTGCCAGCAGCTCGCGGGCAGGATTCAATGAGCAGTTCTTC. It translates to CASSSRAGFNEQFF.

This clonotype was counted many times. The chain joins TRBV5-1 to TRBJ2-7, with a weak D call TRBD1 (7 bases). Germline V gene data show CDR1 as SGHRS and CDR2 as YFSETQ. The CDR3 totals 14 residues. V was trimmed by 0 bases and J by 4 bases, leaving 11 bases between them. DNA for the CDR3: TGCGCCAGCAGCTTGGCCGGGGGACAGTACGAGCAGTACTTC. Amino acids: CASSLAGGQYEQYF.

This clonotype was seen at least ten times. The rearrangement links TRBV5-1 to TRBJ2-1; 8 bases agree with TRBD1. Germline CDR1 reads SGHRS; CDR2 reads YFSETQ. The CDR3 length is 13 residues. The V segment lost 5 bases and the J segment 8 bases; nucleotides outside the gene matches: 6. CDR3 nucleotide sequence: TGCGCCAGCAGGCCAGGGGGCTGGGATGAGCAGTTCTTC. It encodes CASRPGGWDEQFF.

This clonotype was detected many times. The V call is TRBV7-9, the J call TRBJ2-3, with TRBD2 matching over 9 bases. In germline, CDR1 is SEHNR, CDR2 FQNEAQ (reference sequence). The V segment lost 2 bases and the J segment 6 bases; nucleotides outside the gene matches: 9. There are 16 residues in the CDR3. The CDR3 region is CASSLSSGGARDTQYF. The DNA of the CDR3 is TGTGCCAGCAGCTTAAGTAGCGGGGGCGCGCGTGATACGCAGTATTTT. The full variable domain, rest sourced from reference TRBV7-9 and TRBJ2-3, is DTGVSQNPRHKITKRGQNVTFRCDPISEHNRLYWYRQTLGQGPEFLTYFQNEAQLEKSRLLSDRFSAERPKGSFSTLEIQRTEQGDSAMYLCASSLSSGGARDTQYFGPGTRLTVL.

The rearrangement uses TRBV11-2 and TRBJ1-4; no firm D call. The germline V and J ends were trimmed by 6 bases and 7 bases, with 12 bases remaining between them. This CDR3 spans 13 amino acids. Germline CDR1 and CDR2: SGHAT and FQNNGV. This chain's CDR3 is CASRGRGGEKLFF. DNA for the CDR3: TGTGCCAGCAGGGGGAGAGGCGGTGAAAAACTGTTTTTT.

This clonotype appeared many times. The rearrangement joins TRBV29-1 to TRBJ2-2; 9 bases align to TRBD2. The ends lost 7 bases at V and 1 base at J; junction bases unmatched: 7. The CDR3 totals 15 residues. Germline lookup yields CDR1 SQVTM and CDR2 ANQGSEA. The CDR3 reads CSASVLAGNTGELFF. CDR3 nucleotides: TGCAGCGCAAGCGTACTAGCGGGGAACACCGGGGAGCTGTTTTTT.

Points on this clonotype: Being one base from a much bigger clone, this may be a read error. The chain employs TRBV29-1 and TRBJ2-7; D tentatively reads TRBD1 or TRBD2 (5 bases each). The germline CDR1 and CDR2 sequences are SQVTM and ANQGSEA. This CDR3 has 12 amino acids. The CDR3 protein is CSVSSGGYEQNF. In DNA form, the CDR3 reads TGCAGCGTGAGTTCTGGGGGTTATGAGCAGAACTTC.

This clonotype was counted ten times or more. The chain joins TRBV7-2 to TRBJ2-5; D gene uncertain. The CDR3 loop spans 14 amino acids. The germline CDR1 and CDR2 sequences are SGHTA and FQGNSA. Trimming took off 1 base at V and 5 bases at J, with 11 bases between the two ends. CDR3: CASSLVGRPETQYF. The CDR3 DNA is TGTGCCAGCAGCTTAGTTGGCCGCCCGGAGACCCAGTACTTC.

This clonotype was recorded many times. The chain has TRBV15 and TRBJ2-3; 7 bases match TRBD1. The CDR3 totals 15 residues. Germline loops: CDR1 LNHNV, CDR2 YYDKDF (reference sequence). The V segment lost 2 bases and the J segment 4 bases; nucleotides outside the gene matches: 6. CDR3 residues: CATSRLRQGADTQYF. The CDR3 coding sequence is TGTGCCACCAGCAGACTTAGACAGGGCGCAGATACGCAGTATTTT.

This clonotype was counted at least ten times. J is TRBJ1-2 and V is TRBV30, with D possibly TRBD1 on 5 matching bases. V was cut by 6 bases and J by 2 bases, with 22 bases left in between. CDR1 and CDR2 (germline): GTSNPN, SVGIG (reference sequence). This CDR3 is 16 amino acids long. The CDR3 protein is CACEIRDRNWNYGYTF. The CDR3 coding sequence is TGTGCCTGTGAAATCCGGGACCGCAATTGGAACTATGGCTACACCTTC.

Note on this clonotype: This may come from a read error, since a much larger clone is one base off. This chain connects TRBV10-2 to TRBJ1-1, with TRBD1 matching 9 bases. The CDR3 is 14 residues long. Per the germline V gene, CDR1 is WSHSY and CDR2 is SAAADI. The CDR3 sequence: CDSSRDRENTEAFF. As DNA, the CDR3 is TGCGACAGCAGTAGGGACAGGGAAAACACTGAAGCTTTCTTT.

This clonotype was recorded at least ten times. The chain joins TRBV21-1 to TRBJ2-3; TRBD1 is the table's D call and was not checked against the DNA. TRBV21-1 has pseudogene status. The CDR3 loop spans 20 amino acids. The CDR3 loop reads CASSPRGDGKRASSTDTQYF. The CDR3 nucleotides are TGTGCCAGCAGCCCCCGAGGGGACGGGAAAAGAGCCTCTAGCACAGATACGCAGTATTTT.

This clonotype was observed at least ten times. V gene TRBV5-5 combines with J gene TRBJ2-7; D is undetermined. The CDR3 runs to 13 residues. Trimming took 2 bases from V and 3 from J, leaving 9 bases between them. Germline CDR1 and CDR2: SGHKS and YYEKEE (reference sequence). CDR3 protein: CASSFWEDYEQYF. CDR3 nucleotides: TGTGCCAGCAGCTTTTGGGAAGACTACGAGCAGTACTTC. Together with reference TRBV5-5 and TRBJ2-7, the CDR3 gives the full variable domain: DAGVTQSPTHLIKTRGQQVTLRCSPISGHKSVSWYQQVLGQGPQFIFQYYEKEERGRGNFPDRFSARQFPNYSSELNVNALLLGDSALYLCASSFWEDYEQYFGPGTRLTVT.

This clonotype was observed once. The V and J genes are TRBV5-4 and TRBJ2-3; 7 nucleotides agree with TRBD1. After removal of 4 bases from V and 4 bases from J, the junction contained 6 bases not matched to a gene. CDR1 SGHNT and CDR2 YYREEE come from the germline V gene (reference sequence). This CDR3 has 14 amino acids. The CDR3 region has the DNA TGTGCCAGCAGCGGGGGACAGCGGCCAGATACGCAGTATTTT. It yields the protein CASSGGQRPDTQYF.

This clonotype was observed at least ten times. This chain joins TRBV11-2 and TRBJ2-3, with D maybe TRBD1 (5 bases). The germline CDR1 and CDR2 sequences are SGHAT and FQNNGV. This CDR3 is 14 amino acids long. V lost 5 bases and J 2 bases, leaving 11 bases between the germline ends. In nucleotides, the CDR3 is TGTGCCAGCAGCCTCGGACATTTCACAGATACGCAGTATTTT. This codes for CASSLGHFTDTQYF.

This chain uses TRBV25-1 with TRBJ2-7; a weak D match, TRBD1 (5 bases). Germline assignment: CDR1 MGHDK and CDR2 SYGVNS. Trimming stripped 8 bases from V and 0 bases from J, with 14 bases between. The CDR3 contains 14 residues. CDR3 nucleotide sequence: TGTGCCAGCGGGTTGACAGCAAACTCCTACGAGCAGTACTTC. It encodes CASGLTANSYEQYF.

In this sample, this clonotype turned up many times. The gene calls are TRBV7-2 and TRBJ2-7; unclear D gene. There are 11 residues in the CDR3. Germline V gene lookup returns CDR1 SGHTA and CDR2 FQGNSA. V was trimmed by 8 bases and J by 2 bases, leaving 7 bases between them. CDR3 nucleotide sequence: TGTGCCAGCGGGCCTGCCTACGAGCAGTACTTC. It encodes CASGPAYEQYF.

This clonotype has ten or more counts. V is TRBV7-2 and J is TRBJ1-3; maybe TRBD1 (6 bases). V was cut by 4 bases and J by 4 bases, with 11 bases left in between. This CDR3 has 14 residues. Germline CDR1 reads SGHTA; CDR2 reads FQGNSA. CDR3 DNA: TGTGCCAGCAGCTCGACAGGTTCCGGAAACACCATATATTTT. Encoded protein: CASSSTGSGNTIYF.

This clonotype was found many times. The CDR3 sequence is CASSLLGGARDEQFF. The DNA of the CDR3 is TGTGCCAGCAGTTTATTAGGGGGGGCGCGTGATGAGCAGTTCTTC. The chain combines TRBV28 with TRBJ2-1, with D possibly matching TRBD2 (7 bases). V was cut by 1 base and J by 8 bases, with 15 bases left in between. The germline V gene has CDR1 MDHEN and CDR2 SYDVKM. The CDR3 has 15 residues.

This clonotype was counted at least ten times. This chain uses TRBV10-3 with TRBJ2-5, with TRBD1 matching 9 bases. J lost 1 base, V lost 6 bases, and 6 bases had no gene match. The CDR3 extends over 15 amino acids. CDR1 is ENHRY, CDR2 SYGVKD, per germline. DNA for the CDR3: TGTGCCATCAGAGGGGACAGGGACATCCAAGAGACCCAGTACTTC. It encodes CAIRGDRDIQETQYF.